This T cell receptor (beta chain) derives from a study of T cells in Graves' hyperthyroidism and ophthalmopathy. For the study at large: Sampling of peripheral blood happened at initial diagnosis, prior to any treatment.

This clonotype has a count of ten or more. Patients showing uncontrolled infection, other autoimmune disease, pregnancy or lactation were ineligible. The source material, RNA transcripts, was used to amplify TCR beta CDR3 regions. Initially, a first-round RT-PCR of the TCR CDR3 employed the HTBI primer set. MiXCR, applied by TCRdb to the multiplex PCR reads, yields one record per CDR3 protein. The profile shows over 400,000 distinct CDR3 sequences, around 15% of them singletons. Germline lookup yields CDR1 SGHTA and CDR2 FQGNSA. Losses at the gene ends were 6 bases for V and 4 bases for J; bases not matched to a gene: 9. This CDR3 spans 16 amino acids.

The TCR sequence derives from a man aged 18 to 29 with Graves' ophthalmopathy. Material: blood. This chain connects TRBV7-2 to TRBJ2-5; 12 nucleotides line up with TRBD1. In DNA, the CDR3 is TGTGCCAGCAGGAAACCGGGACAGGGGGCCTTAGAGACCCAGTACTTC. Protein: CASRKPGQGALETQYF.